The 25 T cell receptor beta chains below come from one sample, sequenced in a study of blood T cell repertoires in COVID-19. The protocol was immunoSEQ multiplex PCR, while the TCRdb copy is restricted to in-frame clones and leaves out a portion. Of more than 250,000 clones detected, around 90% appear once; the ten largest clones hold less than 20%. The material sequenced was PBMCs or T cells enriched from blood (not recorded which). The receptors shown here come from a woman between 25 and 40 years old who had recovered from COVID-19.

The chain links TRBV7-2 to TRBJ1-5, with D maybe TRBD1 (6 bases). Trimming removed 3 bases from V and 4 bases from J, with 10 bases in between. Germline V gene sequence: CDR1 SGHTA, CDR2 FQGNSA. The CDR3 has 14 residues. The CDR3: CASSLGQGNQPQHF. CDR3 nucleotide sequence: TGTGCCAGCAGCTTGGGTCAGGGGAATCAGCCCCAGCATTTT.

This rearrangement joins TRBV3-1 (or the pseudogene TRBV3-2) to TRBJ1-2, with 7 nucleotides matching TRBD1. Germline V CDR1 and CDR2: LGHDT, YNNKEL (reference sequence). V was clipped by 4 bases and J by 4 bases; unmatched bases: 6. CDR3 length equals 14 residues. The CDR3 loop is CASSPRRGTYGYTF. The CDR3 region has the DNA TGTGCCAGCAGCCCGCGCAGGGGGACCTATGGCTACACCTTC.

The chain employs TRBV5-5 and TRBJ1-4; the match to TRBD1 covers 7 bases. This CDR3 has 14 amino acids. Unmatched junction bases numbered 4, after V lost 3 bases and J lost 5 bases. CDR1 and CDR2 from the germline V gene are SGHKS and YYEKEE (reference sequence). CDR3 sequence: CASSSGTANEKLFF. The CDR3 nucleotides read TGTGCCAGCAGCTCTGGGACAGCAAATGAAAAACTGTTTTTT.

The chain is built from TRBV5-1 and TRBJ2-5; 9 bases agree with TRBD1. The CDR3 loop spans 15 amino acids. Germline V gives CDR1 SGHRS, CDR2 YFSETQ. J gave up 2 bases and V 5 bases, and 7 bases lay outside the gene matches. The CDR3 DNA follows: TGCGCCAGCAGATCCACAGGGGGCTATCAAGAGACCCAGTACTTC. This translates into CASRSTGGYQETQYF.

V usage is TRBV6-5 and J usage is TRBJ1-2, with 9 bases that match TRBD1. The CDR3 totals 14 residues. Germline CDR1 MNHEY, CDR2 SVGAGI. The V gene end was trimmed by 5 bases and the J gene end by 5 bases; junction bases not matched to a gene: 6. CDR3 coding DNA: TGTGCCAGCAGTAGGGGACAGGGAGGATATGGCTACACCTTC. As protein: CASSRGQGGYGYTF.

The CDR3 sequence is CATRDSSYEQYF. DNA of the CDR3: TGTGCCACCCGGGACAGCTCCTACGAGCAGTACTTC. This rearrangement joins TRBV27 to TRBJ2-7; 7 bases agree with TRBD1. Germline V gene data show CDR1 as MNHEY and CDR2 as SMNVEV (reference sequence). J lost 0 bases, V lost 10 bases, and 3 bases had no gene match. The CDR3 runs 12 residues.

The rearrangement uses TRBV4-1 and TRBJ1-1; 7 nucleotides line up with TRBD1. This CDR3 is 14 amino acids long. CDR1 MGHRA and CDR2 YSYEKL come from the germline V gene. With V trimmed by 6 bases and J by 4 bases, 8 bases remained unmatched. CDR3 bases: TGCGCCAGCAGTCGAAATACAGGGGCCACTGAAGCTTTCTTT. It encodes CASSRNTGATEAFF.

Only one count was recorded for this clone. The rearrangement joins TRBV6-5 to TRBJ2-1; no reliable D call. This CDR3 region has 11 residues. Trimming removed 6 bases at V and 7 bases at J, with 7 bases between. Per germline, CDR1 MNHEY and CDR2 SVGAGI. CDR3 DNA sequence: TGTGCCAGCAGGAGTTTTAATGAGCAGTTCTTC. This gives the protein CASRSFNEQFF.

In this sample, this clone turned up a few times. The chain recombines TRBV6-6 with TRBJ2-3, with 7 nucleotides matching TRBD2. V trimming: 6 bases; J trimming: 0 bases; junction bases outside the gene matches: 30. The CDR3 is 23 amino acids. The germline V gene encodes CDR1 MNHNY and CDR2 SVGAGI (reference sequence). CDR3 residues: CASSFTTPAQRGRGATSTDTQYF. Here the CDR3 DNA reads TGTGCCAGCAGCTTTACAACCCCGGCCCAGCGGGGCCGGGGAGCTACTAGCACAGATACGCAGTATTTT.

The genes are TRBV6-5 and TRBJ1-3; D possibly corresponds to TRBD1 (5 bases). The V gene's germline CDR1 is MNHEY and CDR2 SVGAGI. The CDR3 has 16 residues. V was pared by 0 bases and J by 3 bases, with 12 bases between. The CDR3 is CASSYSGQGGGNTIYF. The CDR3 coding sequence is TGTGCCAGCAGTTACTCGGGGCAGGGAGGTGGAAACACCATATATTTT.

This clone was recorded only once. This CDR3 is CAAAGKVGTQYF. The CDR3 DNA is TGTGCAGCCGCAGGGAAAGTTGGGACCCAGTACTTC. The J gene is TRBJ2-5, the V gene TRBV30, with a tentative D call TRBD1 (5 bases). Germline CDR1 is GTSNPN and CDR2 is SVGIG (reference sequence). The CDR3 extends over 12 amino acids.

The chain couples TRBV5-1 to TRBJ2-3; D is unclear. The germline V gene has CDR1 SGHRS and CDR2 YFSETQ. This CDR3 has 14 residues. V dropped 4 bases and J dropped 1 base, with 10 bases sitting between them. CDR3 sequence: CASSPDTRTDTQYF. The CDR3 bases are TGCGCCAGCAGCCCAGACACCCGCACAGATACGCAGTATTTT. The full variable domain, rest sourced from reference TRBV5-1 and TRBJ2-3, is KAGVTQTPRYLIKTRGQQVTLSCSPISGHRSVSWYQQTPGQGLQFLFEYFSETQRNKGNFPGRFSGRQFSNSRSEMNVSTLELGDSALYLCASSPDTRTDTQYFGPGTRLTVL.

The J gene is TRBJ1-1, the V gene TRBV5-8; no firm D call. The germline CDR1 and CDR2 sequences are SGHTS and YDEGEE. The CDR3 has 15 amino acids. Deletions cut 4 bases from V and 7 bases from J, with 20 bases between. This CDR3 reads CASSRTLQPPFEAFF. DNA of the CDR3: TGTGCCAGCAGCCGCACATTACAGCCCCCCTTTGAAGCTTTCTTT.

This sequence joins TRBV4-1 and TRBJ1-1; D is ambiguous. The CDR3 is made up of 14 amino acids. Germline V gene lookup returns CDR1 MGHRA and CDR2 YSYEKL. V lost 0 bases and J 11 bases, leaving 16 bases between the germline ends. The CDR3 sequence is CASSQDRQALGAFF. Here the CDR3 DNA reads TGCGCCAGCAGCCAAGATCGCCAGGCCCTTGGGGCTTTCTTT.

This rearrangement joins TRBV28 to TRBJ1-3; D not resolved. Germline CDR1 MDHEN, CDR2 SYDVKM. The CDR3 consists of 16 residues. V lost 0 bases and J 2 bases, leaving 11 bases between the germline ends. As DNA, the CDR3 is TGTGCCAGCAGTTTATGGCTATACGAGGCTGGAAACACCATATATTTT. Amino acid sequence: CASSLWLYEAGNTIYF.

The rearrangement links TRBV5-1 to TRBJ1-4; 7 nucleotides match TRBD1. Germline CDR1 and CDR2: SGHRS and YFSETQ. After removal of 7 bases from V and 0 bases from J, the junction contained 6 bases not matched to a gene. This CDR3 is built from 15 residues. CDR3 DNA sequence: TGCGCCAGCCCAAAAGACAGGGCAACTAATGAAAAACTGTTTTTT. Protein product: CASPKDRATNEKLFF.

This clone was seen just once. The V gene is TRBV4-1, the J gene TRBJ1-6; TRBD1 might be the D (5 bases). The CDR3 consists of 16 residues. The germline V gene encodes CDR1 MGHRA and CDR2 YSYEKL. The V end was cut by 2 bases, the J end by 6 bases, with 14 bases between. The CDR3 sequence: CASSQRQGPGNSPLHF. The CDR3 bases are TGCGCCAGCAGCCAAAGGCAGGGCCCCGGTAATTCACCCCTCCACTTT.

The chain uses TRBV19 and TRBJ2-7; 7 nucleotides match TRBD1. This CDR3 contains 13 residues. V dropped 6 bases and J dropped 4; count of bases not matched to a gene: 6. Germline-derived CDR1 and CDR2 are LNHDA and SQIVND (reference sequence). CDR3 sequence: CASRMTGMYEQYF. For the CDR3, the DNA is TGTGCCAGTAGGATGACAGGGATGTACGAGCAGTACTTC.

V and J are TRBV9 and TRBJ1-2, with D possibly being TRBD1 (6 bases). V lost 4 bases and J 6 bases, leaving 16 bases between the germline ends. Germline CDR1 is SGDLS and CDR2 is YYNGEE. CDR3 length: 14 amino acids. The CDR3 nucleotides read TGTGCCAGCAGCCCAGGGGACCTCGCCCATGGCTACACCTTC. This codes for CASSPGDLAHGYTF.

The J gene is TRBJ2-1, the V gene TRBV11-3; 8 bases fit TRBD1. The CDR3 loop spans 13 amino acids. Germline CDR1 and CDR2: SGHNT and YENEEA. V trimming: 7 bases; J trimming: 3 bases; junction bases outside the gene matches: 2. The CDR3: CASIGQGYNEQFF. DNA for the CDR3: TGTGCCAGCATTGGACAGGGCTACAATGAGCAGTTCTTC.

The table lists this clone with a few counts. The chain links TRBV7-3 to TRBJ1-3; D gene ambiguous. Deletions cut 6 bases from V and 2 bases from J, with 11 bases between. CDR1 is SGHTA and CDR2 is FQGTGA in the germline V gene. This CDR3 spans 14 amino acids. In DNA form, the CDR3 reads TGTGCCAGCAGACTGAGGGCCCCTGGAAACACCATATATTTT. Protein product: CASRLRAPGNTIYF.

The V and J genes are TRBV15 and TRBJ1-5, with 9 bases lining up with TRBD1. There are 16 residues in the CDR3. CDR1 is LNHNV, CDR2 YYDKDF, per germline (reference sequence). With V trimmed by 3 bases and J by 4 bases, 7 bases remained unmatched. CDR3 sequence: CATSSTGGAGNQPQHF. The DNA of the CDR3 is TGTGCCACCAGCAGTACAGGGGGCGCGGGGAATCAGCCCCAGCATTTT.

The V call is TRBV3-1 (or the pseudogene TRBV3-2), the J call TRBJ2-7, with 10 bases that match TRBD2. This CDR3 has 16 residues. Trimming at V came to 0 bases and at J to 2 bases, leaving 4 bases not matched to a gene. Germline CDR1 is LGHDT and CDR2 is YNNKEL (reference sequence). The CDR3 loop reads CASSQDRLAGAYEQYF. CDR3 nucleotides: TGTGCCAGCAGCCAAGATCGGCTAGCGGGAGCCTACGAGCAGTACTTC.

CDR3: CASSVGTGGGQPQHF. The CDR3, as DNA: TGTGCCAGCAGTGTCGGGACAGGGGGCGGTCAGCCCCAGCATTTT. This chain connects TRBV5-8 to TRBJ1-5; 12 bases map to TRBD1. V dropped 5 bases and J dropped 6; count of bases not matched to a gene: 6. The CDR3 contains 15 residues. Germline lookup yields CDR1 SGHTS and CDR2 YDEGEE. Drawing the rest from reference TRBV5-8 and TRBJ1-5, the complete variable domain is EAGVTQSPTHLIKTRGQQATLRCSPISGHTSVYWYQQALGLGLQFLLWYDEGEERNRGNFPPRFSGRQFPNYSSELNVNALELEDSALYLCASSVGTGGGQPQHFGDGTRLSIL.

The chain couples TRBV14 to TRBJ1-5; possible D gene TRBD1, 5 bases. With 4 bases removed from V and 5 bases from J, the gap between germline ends came to 18 bases. Germline V gene lookup returns CDR1 SGHDN and CDR2 FVKESK. The CDR3 totals 16 residues. The CDR3 DNA follows: TGTGCCAGCAGCCCTAAAACGCGGGGGTTAGATCAGCCCCAGCATTTT. It yields the protein CASSPKTRGLDQPQHF.